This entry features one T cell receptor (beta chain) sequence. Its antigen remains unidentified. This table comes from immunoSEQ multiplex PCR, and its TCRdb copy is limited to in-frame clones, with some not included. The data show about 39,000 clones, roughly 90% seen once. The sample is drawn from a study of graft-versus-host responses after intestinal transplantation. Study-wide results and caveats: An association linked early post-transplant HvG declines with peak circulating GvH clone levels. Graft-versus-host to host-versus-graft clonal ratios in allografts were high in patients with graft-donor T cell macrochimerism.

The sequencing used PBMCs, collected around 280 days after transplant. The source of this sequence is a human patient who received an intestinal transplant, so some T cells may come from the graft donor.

CDR3 sequence: CASSQRINEKLFF. The CDR3 nucleotides read TGTGCCAGCAGCCAACGAATTAATGAAAAACTGTTTTTT. This sequence joins TRBV5-4 and TRBJ1-4, with D unresolved. The CDR3 has 13 residues. Germline CDR1 and CDR2: SGHNT and YYREEE (reference sequence). Trimming took off 4 bases at V and 4 bases at J, with 8 bases between the two ends.